These 7 T cell receptor beta chains share one sample of origin, sequenced in a study of T cells in Graves' hyperthyroidism and ophthalmopathy. Template material for amplifying TCR beta CDR3 regions consisted of RNA transcripts. Using the HTBI primer set, a first-round RT-PCR was run on the TCR CDR3. TCRdb re-derived calls from the multiplex PCR reads in MiXCR, one entry per CDR3 protein. The table records approximately 330,000 distinct CDR3 sequences, roughly 13% of them present only once. Material for sequencing was blood. These receptors were taken from a middle-aged woman with Graves' ophthalmopathy.

The table lists this clonotype with many counts. The chain joins TRBV28 to TRBJ2-1, with 11 bases that match TRBD2. The junction had 11 bases not matched to a gene; V was cut back by 6 bases and J by 4 bases. The germline CDR1 and CDR2 sequences are MDHEN and SYDVKM. The CDR3 covers 17 residues. Here the CDR3 reads CASSSPTGLAGYNEQFF. In nucleotides, the CDR3 is TGTGCCAGCAGCTCCCCTACTGGACTAGCGGGTTACAATGAGCAGTTCTTC. Variable domain in full (rest from reference TRBV28 and TRBJ2-1): DVKVTQSSRYLVKRTGEKVFLECVQDMDHENMFWYRQDPGLGLRLIYFSYDVKMKEKGDIPEGYSVSREKKERFSLILESASTNQTSMYLCASSSPTGLAGYNEQFFGPGTRLTVL.

This clonotype was found many times. The chain is built from TRBV12-3 or TRBV12-4 and TRBJ2-3, with D possibly being TRBD2 (6 bases). This CDR3 has 15 residues. V was pared by 7 bases and J by 2 bases, with 16 bases between. CDR3 bases: TGTGCCAGCACCCTTTGGGGGGAGTTCACAGATACGCAGTATTTT. Protein sequence: CASTLWGEFTDTQYF.

This clonotype was seen more than once but under ten times. The J gene is TRBJ2-3, the V gene TRBV3-1; D not resolved. The CDR3 is 15 amino acids. The V end was cut by 3 bases, the J end by 1 base, with 11 bases between. In germline, CDR1 is LGHDT, CDR2 YNNKEL (reference sequence). CDR3 sequence (DNA): TGTGCCAGCAGCCACTACACTACAGGCACAGATACGCAGTATTTT. This sequence encodes CASSHYTTGTDTQYF.

The DNA for the CDR3 is TGTGCCAGCAGCGGCACGGGGGTTGAAGGGCTAACACTGGGCTACACCTTC. Protein: CASSGTGVEGLTLGYTF. The chain couples TRBV9 to TRBJ1-2; possible D gene TRBD1, 5 bases. Trimming removed 3 bases at V and 8 bases at J, with 26 bases between. The CDR3 totals 17 residues. Germline CDR1 reads SGDLS; CDR2 reads YYNGEE. Full variable domain (missing parts from reference TRBV9 and TRBJ1-2): DSGVTQTPKHLITATGQRVTLRCSPRSGDLSVYWYQQSLDQGLQFLIQYYNGEERAKGNILERFSAQQFPDLHSELNLSSLELGDSALYFCASSGTGVEGLTLGYTFGSGTRLTVV.

The sample holds a few counts of this clonotype. The chain has TRBV28 and TRBJ2-7; D possibly corresponds to TRBD2 (5 bases). V was clipped by 6 bases and J by 3 bases, with 24 bases between them. The CDR3 is made up of 17 amino acids. CDR1 is MDHEN, CDR2 SYDVKM, per germline. CDR3 residues: CASSTDLGLKASYEQYF. In DNA, the CDR3 is TGTGCCAGCAGCACCGATCTAGGACTCAAAGCGAGCTACGAGCAGTACTTC.

This clonotype has just a few counts. The chain has TRBV4-2 and TRBJ1-5; D perhaps matches TRBD1 (6 bases). CDR3 size: 17 residues. Trimming pared 0 bases from V and 5 bases from J, leaving 17 bases between. Per the germline V gene, CDR1 is LGHNA and CDR2 is YNFKEQ. The DNA of the CDR3 is TGTGCCAGCAGCCAAGAGGTAGGGGACAAGGACCATCAGCCCCAGCATTTT. This sequence encodes CASSQEVGDKDHQPQHF.

This chain connects TRBV20-1 to TRBJ1-2; TRBD1 matches at 7 bases. CDR1 DFQATT and CDR2 SNEGSKA come from the germline V gene (reference sequence). This CDR3 is 14 amino acids long. The V gene end was trimmed by 2 bases and the J gene end by 1 base; junction bases not matched to a gene: 4. DNA for the CDR3: TGCAGTGCTAGATGGTCAGGGGGTAACTATGGCTACACCTTC. Protein: CSARWSGGNYGYTF.